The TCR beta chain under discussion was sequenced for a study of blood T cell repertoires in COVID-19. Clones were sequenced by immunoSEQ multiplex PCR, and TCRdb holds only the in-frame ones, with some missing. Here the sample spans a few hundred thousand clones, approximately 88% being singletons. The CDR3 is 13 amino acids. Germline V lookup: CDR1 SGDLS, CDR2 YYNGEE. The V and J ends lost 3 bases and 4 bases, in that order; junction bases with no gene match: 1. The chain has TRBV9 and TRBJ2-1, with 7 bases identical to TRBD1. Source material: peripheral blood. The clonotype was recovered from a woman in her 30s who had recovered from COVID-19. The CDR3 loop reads CASSEGQYNEQFF. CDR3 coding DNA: TGTGCCAGCAGCGAGGGACAGTACAATGAGCAGTTCTTC.